The present T cell receptor beta chain was sequenced within a study of blood T cell repertoires in COVID-19. Looking at the study overall: Acute-phase and convalescent COVID-19 samples originated in the United States, Italy and Spain. Nucleic acid was either cDNA or gDNA, and it came from T cells, B-cell-depleted T cells, or PBMCs.

As handled by the study authors: The authors estimated nucleated cell counts from reference gene primer amplification. This table comes from immunoSEQ multiplex PCR, and its TCRdb copy is limited to in-frame clones, with some not included. V and J calls plus clone size are reproduced from that table; the DNA served to infer D and trimming. The profile shows 15,000 to 20,000 clones, roughly 89% of them singletons. This CDR3 comprises 15 residues. Germline lookup yields CDR1 SNHLY and CDR2 FYNNEI. V lost 8 bases to trimming and J lost 6 bases; unmatched junction nucleotides: 13. The specimen was peripheral blood. This receptor was obtained from a human donor in a cohort sampled during active COVID-19. This rearrangement joins TRBV2 to TRBJ2-3; TRBD2 matches 8 bases. Here the CDR3 DNA reads TGTGCCAGCGGGGCCAATCCGGGGGGGAAGGATACGCAGTATTTT. Its protein is CASGANPGGKDTQYF.